These T cell receptor beta chains were read from a single sample in a study of T cells in Graves' hyperthyroidism and ophthalmopathy. Using its own MiXCR run on the multiplex PCR reads, TCRdb lists one record per CDR3 protein. Among around 610,000 distinct CDR3 sequences listed, 14% to 15% were seen once. Sequencing was carried out using blood. The receptors originated from a woman in her thirties or forties with Graves' ophthalmopathy. The conserved cysteine and the conserved F or W are not part of the CDR3 here. Fields, in order: V gene, J gene, CDR3 protein.

>TRBV6-5|TRBJ2-7
ASSYSFRDEQY
>TRBV13|TRBJ2-7
ASSLVGTSGSNEQY
>TRBV5-4|TRBJ2-7
ASSIAGGEQY
>TRBV5-1|TRBJ1-1
ASSLAGPANTEAF
>TRBV7-9|TRBJ1-2
ASSLGDSYT
>TRBV19|TRBJ1-5
ASSIFVSNQPQH
>TRBV30|TRBJ2-2
AWSRLTSGTGELF
>TRBV7-9|TRBJ1-2
ASSLVGGPFYGYT
>TRBV6-1|TRBJ2-5
ASSGTSGSETQY
>TRBV5-1|TRBJ2-7
ASSLEYSYEQY
>TRBV28|TRBJ1-5
ASSLGNFQPQH
>TRBV4-1|TRBJ2-5
ASSPRSSGETQY
>TRBV19|TRBJ2-7
ASSIGLAGTYEQY
>TRBV12-3/TRBV12-4|TRBJ1-1
ASSFLGTGMAF
>TRBV7-3|TRBJ1-2
ASRFSGANYGYT
>TRBV9|TRBJ2-7
ASSVATTRGGGGYEQY
>TRBV6-1|TRBJ2-7
ASSSHRGRNEQY
>TRBV15|TRBJ2-7
ATSRDGRTSGRRGRPYEQY
>TRBV20-1|TRBJ1-2
SASLQGTNYGYT
>TRBV11-2|TRBJ2-5
ASSLNLELETQY
>TRBV20-1|TRBJ2-2
SATDPSGSNGGELF
>TRBV19|TRBJ1-1
ASRTGRFTEAF
>TRBV11-1|TRBJ1-2
ASSRDAFYGYT
>TRBV6-1|TRBJ2-5
ASKGAGVQETQY
>TRBV7-2|TRBJ2-7
ASSLQGAEEQY
>TRBV28|TRBJ2-7
ASSLGGWEGQYEQY
>TRBV6-2/TRBV6-3|TRBJ2-2
ASTRISVNTGELF
>TRBV4-1|TRBJ2-5
ASSQTQAGRGLQY
>TRBV19|TRBJ1-2
ASSPTGTYGYT
>TRBV20-1|TRBJ1-2
SARNRGRSGYT
>TRBV6-5|TRBJ2-7
ASSYFQESYEQY
>TRBV12-5|TRBJ1-2
ASGWSSGGYT
>TRBV2|TRBJ2-5
ASLLAGHQETQY
>TRBV11-1|TRBJ1-1
ASSSPANRINTEAF
>TRBV15|TRBJ2-5
ATSTGLAGSQETQY
>TRBV27|TRBJ1-2
ASSGLGTTSSYT
>TRBV18|TRBJ2-2
ASSPGSSAGELF
>TRBV28|TRBJ1-3
ASSSPPASSGNTIY
>TRBV28|TRBJ1-5
ASSVGDQPQH
>TRBV28|TRBJ2-5
ASSSIAVQETQY
>TRBV7-9|TRBJ2-5
ASKGLAGETQY
>TRBV2|TRBJ1-1
ASSEIGREAF
>TRBV28|TRBJ1-6
ASIGTRNNNFSPLH
>TRBV27|TRBJ2-7
ASSLTGTAYEQY
>TRBV6-2/TRBV6-3|TRBJ2-2
ASNMAYTGELF
>TRBV6-1|TRBJ2-7
AGSTVYEQY
>TRBV28|TRBJ2-5
ASLGTVGTQY
>TRBV30|TRBJ1-1
AWNQGIQTEAF
>TRBV29-1|TRBJ2-7
SVGADRTPHEQY
>TRBV29-1|TRBJ1-5
SPLPDSNQPQH
>TRBV7-8|TRBJ2-5
ASSPNRAGGVETQY
>TRBV12-3/TRBV12-4|TRBJ1-5
ASSFSQGYYSNQPQH
>TRBV18|TRBJ2-7
ASSPMTSGRVEQY
>TRBV20-1|TRBJ1-4
SARGQTWDEKLF
>TRBV29-1|TRBJ2-7
SVERRVVGGLYEQY
>TRBV12-3/TRBV12-4|TRBJ2-2
ASINTGELF